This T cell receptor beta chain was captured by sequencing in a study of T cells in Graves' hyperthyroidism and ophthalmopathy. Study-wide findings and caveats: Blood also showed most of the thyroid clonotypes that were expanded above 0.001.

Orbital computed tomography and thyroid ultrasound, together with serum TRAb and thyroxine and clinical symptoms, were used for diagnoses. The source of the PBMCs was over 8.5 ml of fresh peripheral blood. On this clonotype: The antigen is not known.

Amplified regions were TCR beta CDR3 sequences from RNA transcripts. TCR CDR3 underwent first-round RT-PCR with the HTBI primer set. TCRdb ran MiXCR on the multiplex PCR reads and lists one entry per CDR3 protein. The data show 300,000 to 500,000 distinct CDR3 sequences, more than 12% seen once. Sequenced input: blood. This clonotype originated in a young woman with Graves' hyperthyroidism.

The DNA of the CDR3 is TGTGCCAGCAGCGCCCACGGACTGGAGAGGTATGAGCAGTTCTTC. Its protein is CASSAHGLERYEQFF. V usage is TRBV9 and J usage is TRBJ2-1; maybe TRBD2 (5 bases). Germline V CDR1 and CDR2: SGDLS, YYNGEE. CDR3 length equals 15 residues. Trimming pared 3 bases from V and 8 bases from J, leaving 18 bases between.